This T cell receptor beta chain is from a study of blood T cell repertoires in COVID-19. The V end was cut by 3 bases, the J end by 7 bases, with 10 bases between. The CDR3 extends over 14 amino acids. In germline, CDR1 is LNHDA, CDR2 SQIVND (reference sequence). Clones were read by immunoSEQ multiplex PCR, and TCRdb kept only the in-frame ones, dropping some. The table shows fewer than 250,000 clones, with about four fifths occurring only once. The TCR comes from a woman older than 75 with acute or convalescent COVID-19. Sequenced: peripheral blood. This chain connects TRBV19 to TRBJ1-6; maybe TRBD1 (5 bases). The CDR3 DNA reads TGTGCCAGTAGTATCAGGGCCAGCAATTCACCCCTCCACTTT. It codes for CASSIRASNSPLHF.